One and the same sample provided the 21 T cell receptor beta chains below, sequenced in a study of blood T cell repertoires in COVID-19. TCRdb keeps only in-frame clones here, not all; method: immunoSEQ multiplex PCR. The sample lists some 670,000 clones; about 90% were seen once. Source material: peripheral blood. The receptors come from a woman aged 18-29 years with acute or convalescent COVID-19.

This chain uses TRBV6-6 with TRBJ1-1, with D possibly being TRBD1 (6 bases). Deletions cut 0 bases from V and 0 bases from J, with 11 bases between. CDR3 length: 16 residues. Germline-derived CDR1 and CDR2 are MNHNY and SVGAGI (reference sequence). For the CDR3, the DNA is TGTGCCAGCAGTTACTCAGGGGACACCCTGAACACTGAAGCTTTCTTT. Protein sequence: CASSYSGDTLNTEAFF.

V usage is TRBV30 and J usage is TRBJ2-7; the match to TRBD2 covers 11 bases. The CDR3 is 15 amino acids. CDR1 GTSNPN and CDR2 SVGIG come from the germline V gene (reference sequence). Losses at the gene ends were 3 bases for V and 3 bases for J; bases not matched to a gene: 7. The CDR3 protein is CAWRGTSGGLYEQYF. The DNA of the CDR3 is TGTGCCTGGAGGGGCACTAGCGGGGGACTCTACGAGCAGTACTTC.

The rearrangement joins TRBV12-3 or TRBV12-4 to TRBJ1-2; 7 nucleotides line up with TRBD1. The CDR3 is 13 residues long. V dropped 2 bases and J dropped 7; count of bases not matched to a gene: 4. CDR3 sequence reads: CASSLNRGSGYTF. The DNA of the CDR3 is TGTGCCAGCAGTTTAAACAGGGGATCTGGCTACACCTTC.

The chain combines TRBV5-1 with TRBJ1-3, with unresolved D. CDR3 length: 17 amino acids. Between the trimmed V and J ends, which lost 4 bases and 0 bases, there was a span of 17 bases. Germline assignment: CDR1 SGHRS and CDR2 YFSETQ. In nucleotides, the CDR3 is TGCGCCAGCAGCCCCCGGACGGGGATGGGCTCTGGAAACACCATATATTTT. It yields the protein CASSPRTGMGSGNTIYF.

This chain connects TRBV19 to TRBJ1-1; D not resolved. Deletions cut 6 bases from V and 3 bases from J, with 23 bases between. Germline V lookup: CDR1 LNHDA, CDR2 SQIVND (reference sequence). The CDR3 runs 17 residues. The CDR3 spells CASSPSRLQLRYTEAFF. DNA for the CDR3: TGTGCCAGTAGCCCCTCGAGGCTCCAATTGAGGTACACTGAAGCTTTCTTT.

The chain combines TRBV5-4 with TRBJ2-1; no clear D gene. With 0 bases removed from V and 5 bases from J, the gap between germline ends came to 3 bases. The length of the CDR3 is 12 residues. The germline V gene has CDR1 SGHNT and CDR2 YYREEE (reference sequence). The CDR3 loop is CASSLVNNEQFF. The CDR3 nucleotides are TGTGCCAGCAGCTTGGTTAACAATGAGCAGTTCTTC.

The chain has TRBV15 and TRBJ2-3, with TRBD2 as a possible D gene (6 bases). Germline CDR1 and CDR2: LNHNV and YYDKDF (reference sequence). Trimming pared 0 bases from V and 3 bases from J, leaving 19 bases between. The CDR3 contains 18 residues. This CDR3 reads CATSRDRGLRRLTDTQYF. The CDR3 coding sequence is TGTGCCACCAGCAGAGATCGTGGACTACGAAGACTAACAGATACGCAGTATTTT.

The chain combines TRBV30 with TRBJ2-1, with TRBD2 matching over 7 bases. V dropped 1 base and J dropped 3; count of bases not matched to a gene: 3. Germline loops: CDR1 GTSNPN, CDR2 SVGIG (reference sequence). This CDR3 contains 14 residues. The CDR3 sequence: CAWSGKRGYNEQFF. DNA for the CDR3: TGTGCCTGGAGTGGGAAGCGGGGCTACAATGAGCAGTTCTTC. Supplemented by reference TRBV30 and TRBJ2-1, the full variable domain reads SQTIHQWPATLVQPVGSPLSLECTVEGTSNPNLYWYRQAAGRGLQLLFYSVGIGQISSEVPQNLSASRPQDRQFILSSKKLLLSDSGFYLCAWSGKRGYNEQFFGPGTRLTVL.

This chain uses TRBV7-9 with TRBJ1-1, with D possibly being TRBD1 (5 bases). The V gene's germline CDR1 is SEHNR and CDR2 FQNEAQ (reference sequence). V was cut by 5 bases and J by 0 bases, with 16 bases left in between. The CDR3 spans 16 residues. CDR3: CASSAPGGRMNTEAFF. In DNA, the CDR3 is TGTGCCAGCAGCGCCCCGGGGGGAAGAATGAACACTGAAGCTTTCTTT.

CDR3 loop: CASSAGRSANYGYTF. CDR3 sequence (DNA): TGTGCCAGTAGTGCGGGACGGTCGGCTAACTATGGCTACACCTTC. The genes are TRBV19 and TRBJ1-2; a weak D match, TRBD1 (5 bases). CDR1 is LNHDA, CDR2 SQIVND, per germline (reference sequence). Trimming pared 5 bases from V and 0 bases from J, leaving 13 bases between. The CDR3 is made up of 15 amino acids.

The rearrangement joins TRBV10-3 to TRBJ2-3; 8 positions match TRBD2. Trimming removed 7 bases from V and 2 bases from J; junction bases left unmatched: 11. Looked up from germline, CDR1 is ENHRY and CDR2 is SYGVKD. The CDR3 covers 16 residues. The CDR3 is CAIKALSGDLTDTQYF. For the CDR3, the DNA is TGTGCCATCAAGGCCCTTAGCGGGGACCTCACAGATACGCAGTATTTT.

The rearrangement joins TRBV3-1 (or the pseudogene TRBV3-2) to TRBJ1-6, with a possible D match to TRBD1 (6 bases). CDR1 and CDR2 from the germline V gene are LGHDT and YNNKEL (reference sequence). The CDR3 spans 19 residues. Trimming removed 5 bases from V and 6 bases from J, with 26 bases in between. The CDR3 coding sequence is TGTGCCAGCAGCTTTAAATGGGGGCCGGAACCAGGGGTTAATTCACCCCTCCACTTT. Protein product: CASSFKWGPEPGVNSPLHF.

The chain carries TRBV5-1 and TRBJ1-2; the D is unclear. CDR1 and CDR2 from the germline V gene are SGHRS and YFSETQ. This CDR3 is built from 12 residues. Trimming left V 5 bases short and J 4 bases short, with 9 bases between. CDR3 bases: TGCGCCAGCAGGTCGGGGTTCTATGGCTACACCTTC. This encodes CASRSGFYGYTF.

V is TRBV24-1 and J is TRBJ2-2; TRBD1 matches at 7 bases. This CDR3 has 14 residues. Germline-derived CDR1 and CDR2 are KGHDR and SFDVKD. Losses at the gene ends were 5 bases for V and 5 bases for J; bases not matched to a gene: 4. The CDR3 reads CATSGLQGTGELFF. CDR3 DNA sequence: TGTGCCACCAGTGGACTACAGGGGACCGGGGAGCTGTTTTTT.

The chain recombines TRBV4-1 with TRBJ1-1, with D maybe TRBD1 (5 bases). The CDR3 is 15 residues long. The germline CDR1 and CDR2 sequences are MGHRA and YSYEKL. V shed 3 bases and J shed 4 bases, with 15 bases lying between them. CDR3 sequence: CASSQGEGLGTEAFF. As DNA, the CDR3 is TGCGCCAGCAGCCAGGGGGAGGGGCTGGGCACTGAAGCTTTCTTT.

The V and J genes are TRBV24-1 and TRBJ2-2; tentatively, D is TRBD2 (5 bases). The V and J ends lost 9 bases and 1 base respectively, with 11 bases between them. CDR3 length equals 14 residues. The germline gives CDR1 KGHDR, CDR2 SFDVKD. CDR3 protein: CATSRGRNTGELFF. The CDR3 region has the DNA TGTGCCACCTCACGGGGTAGGAACACCGGGGAGCTGTTTTTT.

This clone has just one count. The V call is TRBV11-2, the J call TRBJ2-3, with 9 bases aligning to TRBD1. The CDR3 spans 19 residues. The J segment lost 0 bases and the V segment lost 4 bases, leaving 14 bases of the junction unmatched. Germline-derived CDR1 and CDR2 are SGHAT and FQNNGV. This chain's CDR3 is CASSSLRDRVTLSTDTQYF. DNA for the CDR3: TGTGCCAGCAGCTCACTAAGGGACAGGGTAACCCTTAGCACAGATACGCAGTATTTT.

The DNA for the CDR3 is TGTGCCAGCAGGGCAGGGGGCAACGAGCAGTACTTC. Translation: CASRAGGNEQYF. J is TRBJ2-7 and V is TRBV11-1, with 8 nucleotides matching TRBD1. With V trimmed by 6 bases and J by 5 bases, 3 bases remained unmatched. CDR3 size: 12 residues. The germline V gene has CDR1 SGHAT and CDR2 FQDESV (reference sequence).

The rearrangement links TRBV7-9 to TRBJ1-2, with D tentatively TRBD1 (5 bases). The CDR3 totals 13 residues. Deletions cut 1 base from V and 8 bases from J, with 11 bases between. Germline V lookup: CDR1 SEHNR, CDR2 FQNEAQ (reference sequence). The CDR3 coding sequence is TGTGCCAGCAGCTTAGGGACAAATCAAGGCTACACCTTC. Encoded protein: CASSLGTNQGYTF.

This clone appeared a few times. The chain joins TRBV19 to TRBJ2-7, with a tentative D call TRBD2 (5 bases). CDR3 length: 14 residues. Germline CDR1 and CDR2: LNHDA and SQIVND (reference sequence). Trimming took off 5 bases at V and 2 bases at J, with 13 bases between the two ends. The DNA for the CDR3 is TGTGCCAGTAGTCAATTTGGAGGAACCTACGAGCAGTACTTC. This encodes CASSQFGGTYEQYF.

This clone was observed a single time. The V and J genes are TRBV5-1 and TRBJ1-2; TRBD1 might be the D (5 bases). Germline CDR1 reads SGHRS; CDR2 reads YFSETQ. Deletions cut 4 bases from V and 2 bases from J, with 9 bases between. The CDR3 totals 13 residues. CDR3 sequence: CASSGGLNYGYTF. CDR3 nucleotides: TGCGCCAGCAGCGGGGGACTAAACTATGGCTACACCTTC. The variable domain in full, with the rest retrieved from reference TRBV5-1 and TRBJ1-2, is KAGVTQTPRYLIKTRGQQVTLSCSPISGHRSVSWYQQTPGQGLQFLFEYFSETQRNKGNFPGRFSGRQFSNSRSEMNVSTLELGDSALYLCASSGGLNYGYTFGSGTRLTVV.